These T cell receptor beta chains were read from a single sample in a study of blood T cells in healthy people across ages. One entry per CDR3 protein results from TCRdb running MiXCR on the 5' RACE reads. The table includes 650,000 to 800,000 distinct CDR3 sequences, 40% to 50% detected once. Material for sequencing was blood. These receptors were collected from a man aged 60 to 75 in good health. CDR3s include the opening cysteine and the closing phenylalanine or tryptophan. The order of the fields is D gene, clone size, J gene, V gene, CDR3 protein, CDR3 DNA. A D gene is named only where the DNA matches it firmly. The size of a clone is reported for some rows only, either as once, few or many, or as a class for expanded clones.

- | - | TRBJ2-7 | TRBV20-1 | CSARVQGRGTYEQYF | TGCAGTGCTAGAGTTCAAGGACGGGGAACCTACGAGCAGTACTTC
- | - | TRBJ1-6 | TRBV5-6 | CASSFRDEGSPLHF | TGTGCCAGCAGCTTCAGGGACGAAGGTTCACCCCTCCACTTT
- | few | TRBJ2-7 | TRBV9 | CASSAEGGPYEQYF | TGTGCCAGCAGCGCCGAGGGGGGCCCCTACGAGCAGTACTTC
- | - | TRBJ2-7 | TRBV20-1 | CSARPAATYEQYF | TGCAGTGCTAGACCAGCGGCAACCTACGAGCAGTACTTC
- | few | TRBJ1-1 | TRBV24-1 | CATYTARGNTEAFF | TGTGCCACCTACACCGCCCGAGGGAACACTGAAGCTTTCTTT
- | few | TRBJ2-7 | TRBV4-3 | CASSQAVVGTYEQYF | TGCGCCAGCAGCCAAGCAGTAGTGGGAACCTACGAGCAGTACTTC
- | few | TRBJ1-4 | TRBV27 | CASSLRYNEKLFF | TGTGCCAGCAGTTTACGGTATAATGAAAAACTGTTTTTT
- | - | TRBJ2-7 | TRBV7-9 | CASSLKAEVHEQYF | TGTGCCAGCAGCTTAAAAGCGGAAGTGCACGAGCAGTACTTC
- | - | TRBJ2-7 | TRBV4-3 | CASSQVDGVGEQYF | TGCGCCAGCAGCCAAGTGGACGGGGTGGGGGAGCAGTACTTC
- | - | TRBJ1-2 | TRBV20-1 | CSARDPPGPANYGYTF | TGCAGTGCTAGAGATCCCCCGGGACCAGCTAACTATGGCTACACCTTC
TRBD2 | - | TRBJ2-1 | TRBV7-2 | CASSLLLAGGPYNERFF | TGTGCCAGCAGCTTATTGCTAGCGGGGGGCCCCTACAATGAGCGGTTCTTC
- | once | TRBJ2-6 | TRBV9 | CASSVVGGPFSGANVLTF | TGTGCCAGCAGCGTAGTGGGTGGACCTTTCTCTGGGGCCAACGTCCTGACTTTC
TRBD1 | few | TRBJ1-2 | TRBV25-1 | CASPGQDLWHETYGVYTF | TGTGCCAGCCCCGGACAGGACTTATGGCATGAGACTTATGGTGTCTACACCTTC
TRBD1 | - | TRBJ1-1 | TRBV2 | CASSVRQGLNTEAFF | TGTGCCAGCAGTGTTCGACAGGGGCTAAACACTGAAGCTTTCTTT
- | few | TRBJ1-6 | TRBV27 | CASSLDRSNSPLHF | TGTGCCAGCAGCCTCGACAGGTCAAATTCACCCCTCCACTTT
- | - | TRBJ1-2 | TRBV9 | CASSAHGGRGYTF | TGTGCCAGCAGCGCCCATGGGGGGAGAGGCTACACCTTC
- | - | TRBJ2-7 | TRBV10-3 | CAISGGGHRAEQYF | TGTGCCATCTCTGGGGGAGGACACCGGGCCGAGCAGTACTTC
TRBD1 | few | TRBJ2-1 | TRBV20-1 | CSASDRANEQFF | TGCAGTGCTTCCGACAGGGCCAATGAGCAGTTCTTC
TRBD1 | many | TRBJ2-3 | TRBV6-5 | CASRRQGSQYF | TGTGCCAGCAGGCGACAGGGTTCGCAGTATTTT
TRBD2 | - | TRBJ2-1 | TRBV12-3/TRBV12-4 | CASSLTSGGAENEQFF | TGTGCCAGCAGTTTAACTAGCGGGGGGGCGGAGAATGAGCAGTTCTTC
TRBD1 | - | TRBJ2-2 | TRBV7-9 | CASSLALGAGQGRTGELFF | TGTGCCAGCAGCTTAGCGCTCGGGGCCGGACAGGGAAGGACCGGGGAGCTGTTTTTT
- | - | TRBJ2-3 | TRBV5-1 | CASRWSDTQYF | TGCGCCAGCAGGTGGTCGGATACGCAGTATTTT